This T cell receptor (beta chain) originates from a study of cytomegalovirus exposure and HLA in healthy donors. Whole-study results and caveats: Among immune exposure information, only CMV serostatus was available.

The CDR3 contains 11 residues. Germline values: CDR1 SQVTM, CDR2 ANQGSEA. The ends were cut back, 3 bases at V and 5 bases at J, with 7 bases in the middle. In the case of this clone: Its target is unknown.

Both 60 Vbeta primers and 13 Jbeta primers went into the PCR. Repertoires were generated with immunoSEQ multiplex PCR, while TCRdb's copy carries only in-frame clones and drops some. The table has around 180,000 clones, less than 90% seen once. Material for sequencing was PBMCs. The clonotype originates from a girl in the first two years of life in good health and CMV-seronegative. J is TRBJ1-2 and V is TRBV29-1; perhaps TRBD1 as D (5 bases). Here the CDR3 reads CSVDRVYGYTF. As DNA, the CDR3 is TGCAGCGTTGACAGGGTTTATGGCTACACCTTC.